This TCR beta chain was documented in a study of beta chain features in type 1 diabetes. Study-wide findings and caveats: Compared with healthy donors, patients appeared to share more similar naive, central memory and regulatory TCRB repertoires.

This clone has just a few counts. The antigen remains unidentified. Isolated RNA was reverse transcribed in full, so expressed TCRB transcripts were sequenced. Data came from immunoSEQ multiplex PCR; TCRdb stores just in-frame clones and leaves some out. In the table there are hundreds of thousands of clones, around 16% of which are singletons. There are 13 residues in the CDR3. Germline assignment: CDR1 ENHRY and CDR2 SYGVKD. Deletions cut 7 bases from V and 5 bases from J, with 12 bases between. Each population that was sorted was more than 95% pure. The gene calls are TRBV10-3 and TRBJ1-5, with D possibly being TRBD1 (5 bases). This TCR derives from a man between 18 and 35 years old in good health. The specimen sequenced was naive CD4+ T cells from blood. This CDR3 is CAITYDRDQPQHF. DNA of the CDR3: TGTGCCATCACTTATGACAGAGATCAGCCCCAGCATTTT.